The rows below give T cell receptor beta chains drawn from one sample of a study of blood T cell repertoires in COVID-19. Produced via immunoSEQ multiplex PCR; TCRdb's table is partial and in-frame only. Among a few hundred thousand clones, roughly nine tenths were seen once, and the ten largest hold just under 3%. The sequencing sample was made of PBMCs or T cells enriched from blood (not recorded which). The source of these receptors is a woman younger than 45 who had recovered from COVID-19. CDR3s include the opening cysteine and the closing phenylalanine or tryptophan. D genes are given only for firm matches. Clone size is stated in some rows and not others, as once, few, many or a class when expanded.

D: -
V: TRBV21-1
size: -
J: TRBJ1-6
DNA: TGTGCCAGCAGCAAGGAGTGGACGCGGGTTCGATCCCTCCACTTT
CDR3: CASSKEWTRVRSLHF

D: -
V: TRBV5-1
size: -
J: TRBJ2-1
DNA: TGCGCCAGCAGCTCAGAGGACTACCGAAGCTACAATGAGCAGTTCTTC
CDR3: CASSSEDYRSYNEQFF

D: -
V: TRBV5-1
size: -
J: TRBJ2-7
DNA: TGCGCCAGCAGCGCCCACCGGGACAATCCCTACGAGCAGTACTTC
CDR3: CASSAHRDNPYEQYF

D: -
V: TRBV5-1
size: once
J: TRBJ1-1
DNA: TGCGCCAGCAGCTTGGACGCTAGCACTGAAGCTTTCTTT
CDR3: CASSLDASTEAFF

D: -
V: TRBV20-1
size: -
J: TRBJ1-6
DNA: TGCAGTGCTAGTACCCAGGGGAAGTTGAATTCACCCCTCCACTTT
CDR3: CSASTQGKLNSPLHF

D: -
V: TRBV29-1
size: few
J: TRBJ1-1
DNA: TGCAGCGTTGTCCGGGGGGGCCCTGAAGCTTTCTTT
CDR3: CSVVRGGPEAFF

D: TRBD1
V: TRBV7-6
size: -
J: TRBJ2-1
DNA: TGTGCCAGCAGCCCCCAGTCCCGGGACAGGGAAAACAATGAGCAGTTCTTC
CDR3: CASSPQSRDRENNEQFF

D: -
V: TRBV21-1
size: -
J: TRBJ2-7
DNA: TGTGCCAGCAGCAAAGCCAGACTAGCGGGACCCGAGCAGTACTTC
CDR3: CASSKARLAGPEQYF

D: TRBD2
V: TRBV7-9
size: -
J: TRBJ2-7
DNA: TGTGCCAGCAGCTTAGTGGCGGGAGGGCCACACGAGCAGTACTTC
CDR3: CASSLVAGGPHEQYF

D: TRBD2
V: TRBV5-1
size: -
J: TRBJ2-7
DNA: TGCGCCAGCAGCTTGGTACTAGCGGGCTACGAGCAGTACTTC
CDR3: CASSLVLAGYEQYF

D: -
V: TRBV9
size: -
J: TRBJ2-1
DNA: TGTGCCAGCAGCGGGAGGGGAAATGAGCAGTTCTTC
CDR3: CASSGRGNEQFF

D: -
V: TRBV28
size: once
J: TRBJ2-7
DNA: TGTGCCAGCAGTCCCCTAGGCTACGAGCAGTACTTC
CDR3: CASSPLGYEQYF

D: -
V: TRBV5-1
size: -
J: TRBJ2-5
DNA: TGCGCCAGCAGCCCTTCCTTAAGGCTAGCTCAAGAGACCCAGTACTTC
CDR3: CASSPSLRLAQETQYF

D: -
V: TRBV18
size: -
J: TRBJ1-1
DNA: TGTGCCAGCTCACCCCGACAGGACATAGATCGCACTGAAGCTTTCTTT
CDR3: CASSPRQDIDRTEAFF

D: -
V: TRBV19
size: -
J: TRBJ1-6
DNA: TGTGCCAGTAGTATTCCGGGAGGAACTAATTCACCCCTCCACTTT
CDR3: CASSIPGGTNSPLHF

D: -
V: TRBV12-3/TRBV12-4
size: -
J: TRBJ1-2
DNA: TGTGCCAGCAGTTCCAATAACTATGGCTACACCTTC
CDR3: CASSSNNYGYTF

D: TRBD2
V: TRBV6-2/TRBV6-3
size: -
J: TRBJ2-7
DNA: TGTGCCAGCAGTTACGGGGCGGGGGGGAGCTCCTACGAGCAGTACTTC
CDR3: CASSYGAGGSSYEQYF

D: -
V: TRBV2
size: -
J: TRBJ2-1
DNA: TGTGCCAGCAGCGCCCGGGGGGCGGGCAATGAGCAGTTCTTC
CDR3: CASSARGAGNEQFF

D: TRBD2
V: TRBV7-2
size: -
J: TRBJ2-5
DNA: TGTGCCAGCAGCTTAGTAGGGACTAGCGGGAGTATAGAGACCCAGTACTTC
CDR3: CASSLVGTSGSIETQYF

D: TRBD1
V: TRBV5-1
size: -
J: TRBJ2-7
DNA: TGCGCCAGCAGCTTAGGACAGGGGGGACCCTACGAGCAGTACTTC
CDR3: CASSLGQGGPYEQYF

D: TRBD1
V: TRBV7-6
size: -
J: TRBJ2-2
DNA: TGTGCCAGCAGCTTAGCTGGGACAGTCCCCGGGGAGCTGTTTTTT
CDR3: CASSLAGTVPGELFF

D: TRBD2
V: TRBV6-5
size: -
J: TRBJ2-1
DNA: TGTGCCAGCAGCCCGACTAGCGGGGGATACAATGAGCAGTTCTTC
CDR3: CASSPTSGGYNEQFF

D: -
V: TRBV10-2
size: -
J: TRBJ2-3
DNA: TGCGCCAGCAGTGAAACTAGGGCGGATACGCAGTATTTT
CDR3: CASSETRADTQYF

D: -
V: TRBV30
size: -
J: TRBJ1-3
DNA: TGTGCCTGGAGTGTCCTTTCCGGGACAACTGGAAACACCATATATTTT
CDR3: CAWSVLSGTTGNTIYF

D: -
V: TRBV5-1
size: -
J: TRBJ2-3
DNA: TGCGCCAGCAGCTCCCATACATGGGCTAGCAAAAGCACAGATACGCAGTATTTT
CDR3: CASSSHTWASKSTDTQYF

D: TRBD1
V: TRBV29-1
size: -
J: TRBJ1-4
DNA: TGCAGCGTCCTCCGGGACAGCAATGAAAAACTGTTTTTT
CDR3: CSVLRDSNEKLFF

D: TRBD2
V: TRBV4-1
size: -
J: TRBJ2-2
DNA: TGCGCCAGCAGCCAAGGATTACGTAGGGGACTAGGCCGCAACACCGGGGAGCTGTTTTTT
CDR3: CASSQGLRRGLGRNTGELFF

D: TRBD2
V: TRBV10-3
size: few
J: TRBJ2-5
DNA: TGTGCCATCAGTGAGTCCCCTGCTGGCGGGGGGGCCCCCGGCCAAGAGACCCAGTACTTC
CDR3: CAISESPAGGGAPGQETQYF

D: TRBD2
V: TRBV5-1
size: -
J: TRBJ2-3
DNA: TGCGCCAGCAGCTTCCGGACTAGCGGGGGTTTCCAATCTAGCACAGATACGCAGTATTTT
CDR3: CASSFRTSGGFQSSTDTQYF

D: TRBD2
V: TRBV25-1
size: -
J: TRBJ2-1
DNA: TGTGCCAGCAGTGAATGGGTGCGTTCGGGACTAGCGGGTAATGAGCAGTTCTTC
CDR3: CASSEWVRSGLAGNEQFF

D: -
V: TRBV6-5
size: -
J: TRBJ1-1
DNA: TGTGCCAGCAGCCGACAGGCGGAAGAGAGAAGTGCTTTCTTT
CDR3: CASSRQAEERSAFF

D: TRBD1
V: TRBV4-1
size: -
J: TRBJ1-2
DNA: TGCGCCAGCAGCGTATCCTCGGGGGACAGTCATTATGGCTACACCTTC
CDR3: CASSVSSGDSHYGYTF

D: -
V: TRBV28
size: -
J: TRBJ1-2
DNA: TGTGCCAGCAGTTTTGGGGGCGCAGGCTATGGCTACACCTTC
CDR3: CASSFGGAGYGYTF

D: -
V: TRBV2
size: -
J: TRBJ1-2
DNA: TGTGCCAGCAGTCCACAGGGATCTGGCTATGGCTACACCTTC
CDR3: CASSPQGSGYGYTF